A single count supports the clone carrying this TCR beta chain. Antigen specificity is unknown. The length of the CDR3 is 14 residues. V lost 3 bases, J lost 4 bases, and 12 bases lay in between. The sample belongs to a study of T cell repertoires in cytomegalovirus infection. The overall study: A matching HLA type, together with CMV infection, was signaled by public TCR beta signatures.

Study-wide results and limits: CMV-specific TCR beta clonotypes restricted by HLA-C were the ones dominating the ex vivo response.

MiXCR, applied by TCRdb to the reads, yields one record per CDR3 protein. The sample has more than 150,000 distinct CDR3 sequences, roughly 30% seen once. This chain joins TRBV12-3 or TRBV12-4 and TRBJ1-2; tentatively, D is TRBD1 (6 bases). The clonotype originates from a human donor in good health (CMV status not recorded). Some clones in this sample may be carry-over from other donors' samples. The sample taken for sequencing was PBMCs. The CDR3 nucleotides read TGTGCCAGCAGTTTCACAGGGACTTTCTATGGCTACACCTTC. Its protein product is CASSFTGTFYGYTF.